What follows is one T cell receptor (beta chain) and its context. The CDR3 covers 15 residues. The germline CDR1 and CDR2 sequences are MDHEN and SYDVKM. V shed 7 bases and J 6 bases; nucleotides not matched to a gene: 8. This specimen comes from a study of T cell changes during pregnancy in multiple sclerosis. The table came from immunoSEQ multiplex PCR; TCRdb's copy has only in-frame clones and leaves some out. The repertoire consists of roughly 70,000 clones, with over 80% occurring once and the leading ten covering 2.3%. The TCR sequence derives from a female donor with multiple sclerosis, enrolled in a pregnancy study. The chain is built from TRBV28 and TRBJ1-4; 10 bases fit TRBD1. The source material was peripheral blood, sampled before pregnancy. The CDR3, as DNA: TGTGCCAGCACCCGACAGGGGGCTAGGTATGAAAAACTGTTTTTT. Translation gives CASTRQGARYEKLFF.